Reported below is one T cell receptor (beta chain). The target of this receptor is not known. At one end, the junction sequence differs from germline, possibly due to a read error. TCR beta CDR3 regions were amplified from RNA transcripts. For the first round of RT-PCR on the TCR CDR3, the HTBI primer set was used together with the Qiagen OneStep RT-PCR kit. A second multiplex PCR round built the libraries, followed by size selection and purification. Paired-end sequencing of the libraries was performed with 100 bp reads on an Illumina HiSeq2000. From the authors' description of their analysis: SOAPnuke was used to process the raw data, with reads discarded if the reads contained adapters or uncalled bases, had a mean Phred below 15, or lacked an exact constant-primer or identifier match. COPE v1.2.5 was used to merge high-quality paired reads, and clonotypes were defined as unique nucleotide sequences. MiTCR v1.1 was used to align the clonotypes against IMGT TRBV, TRBD and TRBJ reference segments. The analysis included only V-J combinations with a frequency above 0.0001, which together covered around 99% of the repertoires. The TCS score was defined as the ratio of F50 (clonal expansion) to E x V (chaos), calculated using BLOSUM62-based TCRdist between CDR3 peptides within each V-J. Welch's t-statistics and random forest reduced just over 500 V-J features to 13, which were used in a naive Bayes classifier (R e1071). TCRdb trimmed the raw reads at Q25, called clones with MiXCR and kept productive beta chains. Duplicate CDR3 protein sequences are folded into a single record with the most common DNA and genes. The V and J calls were not made by the authors but by TCRdb's processing. The sample table holds around 210,000 distinct CDR3 sequences, of which approximately 16% were seen once. Of the sample, more than 50% falls within the top ten clones.

The data derive from a study of T cells in Graves' hyperthyroidism and ophthalmopathy (dated by TCRdb to the late 2010s). The study in broad terms: Peripheral blood samples were taken at the time of initial diagnosis, prior to any treatment. For training and testing, the 100 or so patients in the discovery cohort were randomly divided in a 7:3 ratio. Following sampling, methimazole starting at 30 mg daily was given to hyperthyroidism patients, and high-dose intravenous methylprednisolone was given to ophthalmopathy patients. The paper reports TCR Vbeta CDR3 sequencing of fewer than 150 peripheral blood samples: around 45 ophthalmopathy, roughly 74 hyperthyroidism and around 17 progressor patients. Whether ophthalmopathy could be predicted prospectively was tested in an independent validation cohort made up of roughly 19 hyperthyroidism patients plus 17 patients who later progressed to ophthalmopathy. In roughly six Graves' hyperthyroidism patients, the study also compared T-cell repertoires from thyroid tissue with T-cell repertoires from blood. A discovery cohort of roughly 100 patients, fewer than 50 with Graves' ophthalmopathy and about 58 with stable Graves' hyperthyroidism, was used to find distinguishing TCR V-J signatures.

The CDR3 starts with the cysteine, ends with the phenylalanine, and has 16 residues. CDR3 DNA only is kept here, 48 bases in frame from base 1. The CDR1 and CDR2 encoded by the germline V gene are MGHRA and YSYEKL. Stable Graves' hyperthyroidism was defined as the absence of progression to ophthalmopathy over 18 months of follow-up. Hyperthyroidism patients were newly diagnosed, with disease duration under 2 months, and aged 18 to 65 years. The study excluded patients with uncontrolled infections, other autoimmune diseases, pregnancy or lactation. Diagnoses were established on the basis of clinical symptoms, serum thyroxine and TRAb, thyroid ultrasound, and orbital computed tomography. PBMCs were separated from roughly 10 ml of fresh peripheral blood using Ficoll-Paque density gradient centrifugation. Trizol reagent was used to extract total RNA, and RNA quality was then checked on an Agilent 2100 Bioanalyzer.

Summary of the overall study and its limitations: Most expanded thyroid clonotypes (frequency above 0.001) were also detected in blood, suggesting blood repertoires may reflect thyroid immune responses. Sample size was not statistically predetermined, and investigators were not blinded to group allocation. In cross-validation, a model built on a 13 V-J signature told ophthalmopathy apart from stable hyperthyroidism with less than 90% sensitivity and around 84% specificity, and in testing the same model reached 80%/75%. During validation, the model predicted progression to ophthalmopathy a median of roughly 7.1 months ahead of onset, with approximately 71% sensitivity and about 75% specificity.

Input material: blood. This receptor was taken from a woman in her 50s with Graves' hyperthyroidism. The V and J segments used are TRBV4-1 and TRBJ2-2; confidence is insufficient to name the D gene. The DNA sequence is given as TGTGCCAGCAGCCAAGGGTCGGCCCGACACTCCGGGGAGCTGTTTTTT. It codes for CASSQGSARHSGELFF.